This is a list of T cell receptor beta chains from one sample in a study of cytomegalovirus exposure and HLA in healthy donors. Produced via immunoSEQ multiplex PCR; TCRdb's table is partial and in-frame only. The sample yields some 210,000 clones, approximately 80% seen once. Input material: PBMCs. These receptors all stem from a male donor in good health and CMV-seronegative. Both conserved end residues are part of each CDR3. Fields, in order: J gene, V gene, D gene, clone size, CDR3 length, CDR3 protein, CDR3 DNA. D genes are given only for firm matches. Clone sizes are given selectively: once, few, many, or a class where the clone is expanded.

TRBJ2-5 | TRBV2 | TRBD1 | . | 14 | CASKGTGAPETQYF | TGTGCCAGCAAGGGGACAGGGGCGCCAGAGACCCAGTACTTC
TRBJ1-5 | TRBV19 | . | . | 12 | CASKSGVQPQHF | TGTGCCAGTAAGTCGGGGGTTCAGCCCCAGCATTTT
TRBJ2-2 | TRBV5-1 | TRBD1 | . | 12 | CASATGPGELFF | TGCGCCAGCGCGACAGGGCCCGGGGAGCTGTTTTTT
TRBJ2-7 | TRBV4-1 | TRBD2 | . | 15 | CASSQGLAVSYEQYF | TGCGCCAGCAGCCAAGGACTAGCGGTTTCCTACGAGCAGTACTTC
TRBJ1-1 | TRBV7-9 | TRBD1 | . | 15 | CSSSSGTGMNTEAFF | TGTTCCAGCAGCTCAGGGACAGGGATGAACACTGAAGCTTTCTTT
TRBJ1-5 | TRBV15 | TRBD1 | . | 14 | CATSRPQGAQPQHF | TGTGCCACCAGCAGACCACAGGGGGCTCAGCCCCAGCATTTT
TRBJ2-7 | TRBV11-2 | TRBD2 | . | 13 | CASSSPGGIGQYF | TGTGCCAGCAGCTCTCCGGGGGGGATCGGGCAGTACTTC
TRBJ1-4 | TRBV6-6 | . | few | 15 | CASRSNGRINEKLFF | TGTGCCAGCAGGTCAAATGGGAGAATAAATGAAAAACTGTTTTTT
TRBJ2-3 | TRBV15 | . | . | 14 | CATSRDYSTDTQYF | TGTGCCACCAGCAGAGACTATAGCACAGATACGCAGTATTTT
TRBJ2-2 | TRBV12-5 | . | once | 19 | CASGLKKNPGRERSGELFF | TGTGCTAGTGGTTTAAAAAAAAATCCGGGACGGGAGAGGTCCGGGGAGCTGTTTTTT
TRBJ2-3 | TRBV5-1 | . | . | 15 | CASSLDAGSVDTQYF | TGCGCCAGCAGCTTGGACGCGGGTTCAGTAGATACGCAGTATTTT
TRBJ2-7 | TRBV6-1 | TRBD1 | . | 15 | CASSEEGTGNYEQYF | TGTGCCAGCAGTGAGGAGGGGACAGGGAACTACGAGCAGTACTTC
TRBJ2-3 | TRBV6-1 | TRBD2 | . | 17 | CASSEEVAGGPWDTQYF | TGTGCCAGCAGTGAAGAAGTAGCGGGAGGGCCATGGGATACGCAGTATTTT
TRBJ2-1 | TRBV2 | TRBD1 | . | 15 | CASSSDRASYNEQFF | TGTGCCAGCAGTTCAGACAGGGCCTCCTACAATGAGCAGTTCTTC
TRBJ1-1 | TRBV6-1 | . | few | 13 | CASIATRLTEAFF | TGTGCCAGCATTGCGACAAGGCTCACTGAAGCTTTCTTT
TRBJ1-2 | TRBV4-1 | . | . | 14 | CASSQGSGLGGYTF | TGCGCCAGCAGCCAAGGGTCCGGACTCGGGGGCTACACCTTC
TRBJ2-7 | TRBV6-1 | . | . | 14 | CASSVYSGSYEQYF | TGTGCCAGCAGTGTTTACTCAGGTTCCTACGAGCAGTACTTC
TRBJ2-7 | TRBV9 | TRBD1 | . | 15 | CASSTQTGGPYEQYF | TGTGCCAGCAGCACCCAGACAGGGGGTCCCTACGAGCAGTACTTC
TRBJ2-1 | TRBV18 | . | . | 13 | CASSPALGGEQFF | TGTGCCAGCTCACCCGCCCTCGGTGGTGAGCAGTTCTTC
TRBJ2-7 | TRBV2 | TRBD2 | . | 18 | CASSEPTRLAGHSYEQYF | TGTGCCAGCAGTGAGCCGACCCGGCTAGCGGGACACTCCTACGAGCAGTACTTC
TRBJ2-2 | TRBV5-1 | TRBD2 | . | 14 | CASGGGRQTGELFF | TGCGCCAGTGGCGGCGGGAGGCAAACCGGGGAGCTGTTTTTT
TRBJ2-2 | TRBV10-3 | TRBD1 | . | 13 | CAIGDRSTGELFF | TGTGCCATCGGGGACAGATCCACCGGGGAGCTGTTTTTT
TRBJ1-1 | TRBV4-1 | . | few | 15 | CASRVRGGMNTEAFF | TGTGCCAGCAGGGTACGGGGGGGAATGAACACTGAAGCTTTCTTT
TRBJ2-5 | TRBV5-1 | . | . | 14 | CASSPRDSKETQYF | TGCGCCAGCAGCCCCCGGGACTCAAAAGAGACCCAGTACTTC
TRBJ2-4 | TRBV9 | TRBD2 | . | 15 | CASSGTSGRENIQYF | TGTGCCAGCAGCGGGACTAGCGGGAGGGAGAACATTCAGTACTTC
TRBJ1-4 | TRBV5-5 | . | . | 18 | CASSLAVPGRTPNEKLFF | TGTGCCAGCAGCTTGGCGGTTCCAGGAAGAACCCCTAATGAAAAACTGTTTTTT
TRBJ2-3 | TRBV5-4 | . | . | 15 | CASSFRAVSTDTQYF | TGTGCCAGCAGCTTTCGAGCGGTTAGCACAGATACGCAGTATTTT
TRBJ2-5 | TRBV5-1 | . | once | 13 | CASGLGAIETQYF | TGCGCCAGCGGCCTGGGAGCGATCGAGACCCAGTACTTC
TRBJ2-2 | TRBV7-9 | . | . | 16 | CASSLVAGALTGELFF | TGTGCCAGCAGCTTAGTGGCAGGGGCGTTGACCGGGGAGCTGTTTTTT
TRBJ1-6 | TRBV30 | TRBD1 | . | 15 | CAWSVWDRGNSPLHF | TGTGCCTGGAGTGTATGGGACAGGGGGAATTCACCCCTCCACTTT
TRBJ1-5 | TRBV18 | TRBD1 | . | 16 | CASSAETGMSNQPQHF | TGTGCCAGCTCCGCAGAGACAGGGATGAGCAATCAGCCCCAGCATTTT
TRBJ2-4 | TRBV19 | TRBD2 | . | 20 | CASSMMGLHYGGSAKNIQYF | TGTGCCAGTAGTATGATGGGACTACATTATGGCGGGTCGGCCAAAAACATTCAGTACTTC
TRBJ2-7 | TRBV27 | . | few | 13 | CASSLTGAYEQYF | TGTGCCAGCAGTTTAACCGGGGCCTACGAGCAGTACTTC
TRBJ2-1 | TRBV9 | . | . | 16 | CASSVEGVSSYNEQFF | TGTGCCAGCAGCGTCGAAGGGGTTAGCTCCTACAATGAGCAGTTCTTC
TRBJ2-3 | TRBV19 | . | . | 13 | CASRERAPDTQYF | TGTGCCAGTAGGGAGCGGGCCCCAGATACGCAGTATTTT
TRBJ2-1 | TRBV5-4 | TRBD2 | once | 16 | CASSLVSGLPIGEQFF | TGTGCCAGCAGCTTGGTTTCGGGACTACCCATTGGAGAGCAGTTCTTC
TRBJ2-7 | TRBV28 | . | . | 16 | CASSPTGRGVIYEQYF | TGTGCCAGCAGTCCCACGGGCAGGGGTGTTATCTACGAGCAGTACTTC
TRBJ1-1 | TRBV7-3 | . | . | 14 | CASSLIGGNTEAFF | TGTGCCAGCAGCTTAATAGGGGGAAATACTGAAGCTTTCTTT
TRBJ1-2 | TRBV7-9 | . | . | 15 | CSSSPAPVERYGYTF | TGTTCCAGCAGCCCGGCGCCGGTAGAGAGGTATGGCTACACCTTC
TRBJ1-1 | TRBV28 | . | . | 15 | CASSSAFGGATEAFF | TGTGCCAGCAGTTCCGCTTTCGGCGGGGCGACTGAAGCTTTCTTT
TRBJ2-2 | TRBV10-1 | TRBD2 | . | 16 | CASSERREGLSGELFF | TGCGCCAGCAGTGAACGGCGGGAGGGCCTATCCGGGGAGCTGTTTTTT
TRBJ1-2 | TRBV6-1 | TRBD1 | . | 13 | CASKGTGWGGYTF | TGTGCCAGCAAAGGGACAGGGTGGGGTGGCTACACCTTC
TRBJ2-3 | TRBV5-1 | TRBD1 | once | 15 | CASSLPGQGGDTQYF | TGCGCCAGCAGCTTACCGGGACAGGGCGGAGATACGCAGTATTTT
TRBJ1-2 | TRBV9 | . | . | 15 | CASSVEVGGSDGYTF | TGTGCCAGCAGCGTAGAGGTGGGAGGGTCGGATGGCTACACCTTC
TRBJ1-4 | TRBV5-1 | TRBD1 | . | 15 | CASRITGTGGEKLFF | TGCGCCAGCAGAATAACCGGGACAGGGGGTGAAAAACTGTTTTTT
TRBJ1-1 | TRBV28 | TRBD1 | . | 12 | CASRPDRVRAFF | TGTGCCAGCAGGCCTGACAGGGTGCGAGCTTTCTTT
TRBJ2-7 | TRBV29-1 | TRBD1 | . | 15 | CSVDLGATGVSEQYF | TGCAGCGTTGATTTGGGGGCGACAGGGGTGAGTGAGCAGTACTTC
TRBJ1-5 | TRBV9 | TRBD1 | once | 15 | CASSVGDRDSQPQHF | TGTGCCAGCAGCGTAGGGGACAGGGATTCTCAGCCCCAGCATTTT
TRBJ2-7 | TRBV2 | TRBD1 | . | 14 | CASSHGTGIYEQYF | TGTGCCAGCAGCCACGGGACAGGGATCTACGAGCAGTACTTC
TRBJ2-4 | TRBV27 | . | once | 13 | CASRAGAENIQYF | TGTGCCAGCAGGGCAGGGGCGGAAAACATTCAGTACTTC
TRBJ2-3 | TRBV20-1 | . | . | 11 | CSALRTDTQYF | TGCAGTGCTCTTCGGACAGATACGCAGTATTTT
TRBJ2-7 | TRBV7-9 | TRBD1 | . | 16 | CASSLAWDRVTYEQYF | TGTGCCAGCAGCTTAGCTTGGGACAGGGTCACCTACGAGCAGTACTTC
TRBJ2-3 | TRBV6-6 | . | . | 15 | CASSYARGNTDTQYF | TGTGCCAGCAGTTACGCGCGCGGGAACACAGATACGCAGTATTTT
TRBJ2-7 | TRBV9 | . | . | 19 | CASSVLGGGILIGPYEQYF | TGTGCCAGCAGCGTCCTAGGGGGGGGTATTTTAATCGGGCCTTACGAGCAGTACTTC